The 21 T cell receptor beta chains below were found in one sample sequenced in a study of cytomegalovirus exposure and HLA in healthy donors. Researchers ran the PCR with 60 Vbeta and 13 Jbeta primers. The protocol was immunoSEQ multiplex PCR, while the TCRdb copy is restricted to in-frame clones and leaves out a portion. The table has around 200,000 clones, around nine tenths seen once. What was sequenced was PBMCs. These receptors originate from a woman between 25 and 40 years old in good health and CMV-seronegative.

This clone came up a few times. This rearrangement joins TRBV28 to TRBJ1-1; TRBD1 matches at 8 bases. J gave up 9 bases and V 3 bases, and 6 bases lay outside the gene matches. The length of the CDR3 is 13 residues. Germline V gene data show CDR1 as MDHEN and CDR2 as SYDVKM. CDR3: CASSFPDRGKAFF. The CDR3 nucleotides are TGTGCCAGCAGTTTCCCTGACAGGGGTAAAGCTTTCTTT.

As for this clone: Other DNA variants within this sample encode the same CDR3. The chain is built from TRBV5-1 and TRBJ1-1; D gene uncertain. Trimming removed 0 bases at V and 5 bases at J, with 11 bases between. Germline CDR1 is SGHRS and CDR2 is YFSETQ. This CDR3 has 14 amino acids. CDR3 loop: CASSLEAGGTEAFF. CDR3 sequence (DNA): TGCGCCAGCAGCTTGGAAGCAGGAGGGACTGAAGCTTTCTTT.

Comments on this clone: This same CDR3 is encoded by further DNA sequences in the sample. The CDR3 region has the DNA TGTGCCAGCAGCTTAAGGGGCTCTGGGGCCAACGTCCTGACTTTC. This codes for CASSLRGSGANVLTF. V and J are TRBV7-9 and TRBJ2-6; tentatively, D is TRBD1 (5 bases). From germline, CDR1 is SEHNR and CDR2 FQNEAQ (reference sequence). V dropped 2 bases and J dropped 0 bases, with 5 bases sitting between them. This CDR3 is built from 15 residues. Filled out from reference TRBV7-9 and TRBJ2-6, the complete variable domain reads DTGVSQNPRHKITKRGQNVTFRCDPISEHNRLYWYRQTLGQGPEFLTYFQNEAQLEKSRLLSDRFSAERPKGSFSTLEIQRTEQGDSAMYLCASSLRGSGANVLTFGAGSRLTVL.

This clone was counted a single time. J is TRBJ1-2 and V is TRBV5-4; 7 nucleotides line up with TRBD1. Germline V gene data show CDR1 as SGHNT and CDR2 as YYREEE (reference sequence). The CDR3 sequence is 13 residues long. The V gene end was trimmed by 2 bases and the J gene end by 8 bases; junction bases not matched to a gene: 6. The CDR3: CASSFTGTEGYTF. The CDR3 DNA follows: TGTGCCAGCAGCTTCACCGGGACAGAGGGCTACACCTTC.

The gene calls are TRBV5-1 and TRBJ2-1; D not resolved. The CDR3 is 15 amino acids. V was pared by 2 bases and J by 8 bases, with 17 bases between. Germline V gives CDR1 SGHRS, CDR2 YFSETQ. In nucleotides, the CDR3 is TGCGCCAGCAGCTTTTCTCCTGGGCTCACAGATGAGCAGTTCTTC. It yields the protein CASSFSPGLTDEQFF.

The chain joins TRBV10-3 to TRBJ2-1, with no clear D. This CDR3 is built from 15 residues. Germline CDR1 is ENHRY and CDR2 is SYGVKD. V was clipped by 3 bases and J by 0 bases, with 9 bases between them. The CDR3 region is CAISDHPSSYNEQFF. In DNA, the CDR3 is TGTGCCATCAGTGACCACCCGAGCTCCTACAATGAGCAGTTCTTC.

This clone showed up just a few times. The genes are TRBV5-1 and TRBJ2-5; D is perhaps TRBD2 (6 bases). CDR3 length: 13 residues. The ends were cut back, 6 bases at V and 1 base at J, with 10 bases in the middle. CDR1 is SGHRS, CDR2 YFSETQ, per germline. CDR3 in DNA: TGCGCCAGCATGGGGGAGGCCCAAGAGACCCAGTACTTC. Translated, it gives CASMGEAQETQYF.

CDR3 nucleotides: TGTGCCAGCAGCTTAGAAGGGCAGGGGATAGATACGCAGTATTTT. Amino acid sequence: CASSLEGQGIDTQYF. This chain links TRBV7-9 with TRBJ2-3; TRBD1 might be the D (6 bases). Trimming removed 1 base at V and 5 bases at J, with 13 bases between. The germline V gene encodes CDR1 SEHNR and CDR2 FQNEAQ (reference sequence). CDR3 length equals 15 residues.

This clone appeared once. The chain has TRBV18 and TRBJ2-5, with D tentatively TRBD2 (6 bases). CDR1 is KGHSH and CDR2 is LQKENI in the germline V gene. The length of the CDR3 is 16 residues. Trimming removed 2 bases at V and 1 base at J, with 14 bases between. The CDR3 DNA is TGTGCCAGCTCACCAAACACTAGCCAAACCCAAGAGACCCAGTACTTC. This gives the protein CASSPNTSQTQETQYF.

The V gene is TRBV5-1, the J gene TRBJ1-1, with a possible D match to TRBD1 (5 bases). Per the germline V gene, CDR1 is SGHRS and CDR2 is YFSETQ. This CDR3 is built from 15 residues. Trimming took 2 bases from V and 0 from J, leaving 11 bases between them. The chain's CDR3 is CASSFEGVMNTEAFF. As DNA, the CDR3 is TGCGCCAGCAGCTTCGAAGGGGTCATGAACACTGAAGCTTTCTTT.

The chain uses TRBV9 and TRBJ1-3; possible D gene TRBD1, 5 bases. The CDR3 length is 19 residues. Germline V gene lookup returns CDR1 SGDLS and CDR2 YYNGEE. Deletions cut 4 bases from V and 4 bases from J, with 27 bases between. In DNA form, the CDR3 reads TGTGCCAGCAGCACAAGCGGGGTGGGCGGGGGTAGCGGCGGAAACACCATATATTTT. Protein product: CASSTSGVGGGSGGNTIYF.

The chain combines TRBV6-5 with TRBJ2-1; TRBD1 agrees at 11 bases. This CDR3 has 15 amino acids. Losses at the gene ends were 5 bases for V and 9 bases for J; bases not matched to a gene: 9. Looked up from germline, CDR1 is MNHEY and CDR2 is SVGAGI. CDR3 in amino acids: CASSRPGQGVTEQFF. DNA for the CDR3: TGTGCCAGCAGTCGTCCGGGACAGGGGGTGACTGAGCAGTTCTTC.

This chain joins TRBV2 and TRBJ2-7; D might be TRBD1 (6 bases). V was clipped by 10 bases and J by 7 bases, with 20 bases between them. Germline assignment: CDR1 SNHLY and CDR2 FYNNEI. The CDR3 totals 13 residues. The CDR3 DNA is TGTGCCACCGCGGTGGACAGCTGGGGTGAGCAGTACTTC. Its protein product is CATAVDSWGEQYF.

The chain recombines TRBV4-1 with TRBJ2-3; D is ambiguous. The CDR3 is made up of 14 amino acids. The V end lost 1 base, the J end lost 5 bases, and 10 bases lay between the germline ends. CDR1 and CDR2 from the germline V gene are MGHRA and YSYEKL. CDR3 loop: CASSQGAARDTQYF. As DNA, the CDR3 is TGCGCCAGCAGCCAAGGGGCAGCACGAGATACGCAGTATTTT.

The V and J genes are TRBV28 and TRBJ2-1; 14 bases align to TRBD2. The CDR3 spans 16 residues. With 5 bases clipped from V and 7 bases from J, the junction kept 7 bases outside the gene matches. CDR1 and CDR2 (germline): MDHEN, SYDVKM. The CDR3: CASSMGLAGAPNEQFF. CDR3 nucleotides: TGTGCCAGCAGTATGGGACTAGCGGGAGCGCCAAATGAGCAGTTCTTC.

This clone was observed once. The gene calls are TRBV7-3 and TRBJ2-3; D is possibly TRBD2 (6 bases). The CDR3 length is 15 residues. Germline loops: CDR1 SGHTA, CDR2 FQGTGA. The V end was cut by 1 base, the J end by 4 bases, with 12 bases between. CDR3 sequence: CASSLIGGVSDTQYF. The CDR3 bases are TGTGCCAGCAGCTTAATTGGCGGGGTTTCAGATACGCAGTATTTT.

The chain joins TRBV25-1 to TRBJ1-1; a weak D match, TRBD1 (6 bases). Germline V gene lookup returns CDR1 MGHDK and CDR2 SYGVNS. V was cut by 5 bases and J by 1 base, with 11 bases left in between. This CDR3 contains 14 residues. The CDR3 is CASSQQGKNTEAFF. DNA for the CDR3: TGTGCCAGCAGTCAACAGGGAAAGAACACTGAAGCTTTCTTT.

The V and J genes are TRBV2 and TRBJ2-1; D may be TRBD1 (6 bases). The V and J ends lost 7 bases and 7 bases respectively, with 17 bases between them. Germline lookup yields CDR1 SNHLY and CDR2 FYNNEI. CDR3 length equals 14 residues. CDR3 in DNA: TGTGCCAGCACCCGACAGCTACAGGGAAATGAGCAGTTCTTC. Amino acid sequence: CASTRQLQGNEQFF.

V and J are TRBV5-1 and TRBJ2-7; possible D gene TRBD1, 5 bases. Trimming removed 3 bases from V and 6 bases from J, with 19 bases in between. This CDR3 spans 15 amino acids. Germline V gives CDR1 SGHRS, CDR2 YFSETQ. CDR3 protein: CASSSTQAGLGEQYF. The CDR3 DNA is TGCGCCAGCAGCTCGACACAGGCAGGTTTGGGCGAGCAGTACTTC.

The chain uses TRBV18 and TRBJ2-5; D is unresolved. The V gene lost 2 bases and the J gene lost 3 bases, with 7 bases spanning the gap. Germline V gene lookup returns CDR1 KGHSH and CDR2 LQKENI. The CDR3 sequence is 13 residues long. The CDR3 reads CASSPSGKETQYF. In nucleotides, the CDR3 is TGTGCCAGCTCACCATCAGGCAAAGAGACCCAGTACTTC. Looking up the rest from reference TRBV18 and TRBJ2-5 gives the full variable domain: NAGVMQNPRHLVRRRGQEARLRCSPMKGHSHVYWYRQLPEEGLKFMVYLQKENIIDESGMPKERFSAEFPKEGPSILRIQQVVRGDSAAYFCASSPSGKETQYFGPGTRLLVL.

This clone was seen a few times. The chain is built from TRBV7-8 and TRBJ2-7; D may be TRBD1 (5 bases). From germline, CDR1 is SGHVS and CDR2 FQNEAQ. Trimming stripped 1 base from V and 5 bases from J, with 15 bases between. The CDR3 consists of 15 residues. In nucleotides, the CDR3 is TGTGCCAGCAGCTTAGGAAGGGGCTTAGGCGACGAGCAGTACTTC. It specifies CASSLGRGLGDEQYF.